This T cell receptor (beta chain) appears in the sequencing data of a study of human T cells and chemical hapten exposure. Study information: The patient population, which was mostly female, had alopecia areata, totalis or universalis.

Each CDR3 protein is one row after TCRdb ran MiXCR on the RACE reads. Of fewer than 150,000 distinct CDR3 sequences listed, around 11% are singletons. The CDR3 runs to 14 residues. V dropped 5 bases and J dropped 0 bases, with 8 bases sitting between them. Germline loops: CDR1 LGHNT, CDR2 FRNRAP. Time point noted: patch test 2, 6 weeks after DPC sensitization. Indicated treatment: therapeutic diphenylcyclopropenone sensitization with weekly scalp DPC. In every case, blood was obtained before the patch test was applied. This clonotype originated in a woman between 45 and 60 years old with alopecia areata. Some clones in this sample may be carry-over from other donors' samples. The chain joins TRBV12-5 to TRBJ1-5, with D unresolved. The sample was whole blood, taken in connection with sensitization to the hapten diphenylcyclopropenone (DPC). CDR3 region: CASGPENSNQPQHF. CDR3 nucleotides: TGTGCTAGTGGTCCAGAGAATAGCAATCAGCCCCAGCATTTT.